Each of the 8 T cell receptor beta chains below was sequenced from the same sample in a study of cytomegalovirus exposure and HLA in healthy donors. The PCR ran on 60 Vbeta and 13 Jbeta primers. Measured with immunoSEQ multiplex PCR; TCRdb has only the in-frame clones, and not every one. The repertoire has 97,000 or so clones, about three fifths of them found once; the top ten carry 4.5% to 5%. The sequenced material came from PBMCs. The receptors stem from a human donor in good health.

The CDR3 loop is CASSYPGGREQYF. CDR3 DNA sequence: TGTGCCAGCAGTTACCCCGGCGGCCGGGAGCAGTACTTC. V is TRBV6-5 and J is TRBJ2-7; no clear D gene. Germline V CDR1 and CDR2: MNHEY, SVGAGI. This CDR3 is 13 amino acids long. Trimming stripped 2 bases from V and 7 bases from J, with 12 bases between.

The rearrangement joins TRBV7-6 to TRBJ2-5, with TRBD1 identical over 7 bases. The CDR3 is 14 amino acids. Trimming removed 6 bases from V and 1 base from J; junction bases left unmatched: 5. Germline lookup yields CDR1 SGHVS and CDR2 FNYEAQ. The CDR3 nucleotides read TGTGCCAGCAGGGCCGGGACAGCCCAAGAGACCCAGTACTTC. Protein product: CASRAGTAQETQYF.

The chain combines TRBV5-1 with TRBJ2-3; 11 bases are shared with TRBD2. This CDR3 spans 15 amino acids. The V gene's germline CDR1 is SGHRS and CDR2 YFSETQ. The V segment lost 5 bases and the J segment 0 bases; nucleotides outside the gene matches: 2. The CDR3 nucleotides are TGCGCCAGCAGTACTAGCGGGAGAAGCACAGATACGCAGTATTTT. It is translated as CASSTSGRSTDTQYF. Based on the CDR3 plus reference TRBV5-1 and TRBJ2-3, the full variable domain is KAGVTQTPRYLIKTRGQQVTLSCSPISGHRSVSWYQQTPGQGLQFLFEYFSETQRNKGNFPGRFSGRQFSNSRSEMNVSTLELGDSALYLCASSTSGRSTDTQYFGPGTRLTVL.

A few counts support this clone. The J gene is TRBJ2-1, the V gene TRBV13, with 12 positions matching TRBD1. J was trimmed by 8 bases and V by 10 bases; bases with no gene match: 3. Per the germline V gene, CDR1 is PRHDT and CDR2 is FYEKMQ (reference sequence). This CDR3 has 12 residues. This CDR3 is CATGTGGDEQFF. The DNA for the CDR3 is TGTGCCACAGGGACAGGGGGCGATGAGCAGTTCTTC.

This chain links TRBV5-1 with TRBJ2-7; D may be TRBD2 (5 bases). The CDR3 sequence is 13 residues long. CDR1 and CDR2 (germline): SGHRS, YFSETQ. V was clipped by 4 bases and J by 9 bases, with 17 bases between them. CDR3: CASSSLEGTTQYF. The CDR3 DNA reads TGCGCCAGCAGCAGTTTAGAGGGTACGACGCAGTACTTC.

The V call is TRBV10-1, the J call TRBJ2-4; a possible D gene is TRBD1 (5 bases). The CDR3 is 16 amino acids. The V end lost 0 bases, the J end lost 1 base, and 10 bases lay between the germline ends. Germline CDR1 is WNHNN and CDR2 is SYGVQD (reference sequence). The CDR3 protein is CASSESAGYAKNIQYF. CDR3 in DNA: TGCGCCAGCAGTGAGTCCGCAGGGTACGCCAAAAACATTCAGTACTTC.

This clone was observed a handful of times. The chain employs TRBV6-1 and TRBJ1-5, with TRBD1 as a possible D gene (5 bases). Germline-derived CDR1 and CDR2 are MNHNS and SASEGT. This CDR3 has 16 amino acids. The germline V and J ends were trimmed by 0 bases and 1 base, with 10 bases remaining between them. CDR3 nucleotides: TGTGCCAGCAGTGAAGCTACGGGGGGAAGCAATCAGCCCCAGCATTTT. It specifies CASSEATGGSNQPQHF.

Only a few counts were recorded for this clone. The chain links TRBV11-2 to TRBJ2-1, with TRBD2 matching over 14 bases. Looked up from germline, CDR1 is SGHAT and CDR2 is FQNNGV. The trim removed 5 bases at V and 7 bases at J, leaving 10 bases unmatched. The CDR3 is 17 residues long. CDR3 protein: CASSMGLAGADQNEQFF. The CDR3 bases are TGTGCCAGCAGCATGGGACTAGCGGGAGCCGACCAGAATGAGCAGTTCTTC.